This TCR beta chain was obtained from a study of identical twins. TCRdb re-analysed the 5' RACE reads in MiXCR, keeping a single row per CDR3 protein. The data hold about 570,000 distinct CDR3 sequences, with roughly 9.9% observed a single time. This clonotype was detected only a few times. Antigen specificity is unknown. The study's findings and limits: Out-of-frame alpha sequences shared by twins showed excess low generation probability. In drawing conclusions, the study used cross-sectional statistical analysis and did not follow the same donors. Compared with models, monozygotic twins showed more out-of-frame TCR alpha sharing.

Healthy Caucasian individuals made up all the donors. These data were likewise used in another study, on yellow fever vaccine responses in identical twins.

Input material: PBMCs. The receptor's source is a woman aged 18-35 years in good health.

The CDR3 nucleotides read TGTGCCAGCAGTAGGTTCAGGGGTGGGAATGAGCAGTTCTTC. It encodes CASSRFRGGNEQFF. The chain links TRBV6-1 to TRBJ2-1; D is possibly TRBD1 (6 bases). Trimming removed 5 bases from V and 7 bases from J, with 15 bases in between. The germline V gene has CDR1 MNHNS and CDR2 SASEGT. The CDR3 totals 14 residues.